One and the same sample provided the 20 T cell receptor beta chains below, sequenced in a study of blood T cell repertoires in COVID-19. Sequencing used immunoSEQ multiplex PCR; TCRdb keeps in-frame clones, though not all of them. The sample contains approximately 94,000 clones, about 80% of which appear only once. Sequencing input: peripheral blood. The receptors here all came from a woman aged 70-85 years with acute or convalescent COVID-19.

The chain couples TRBV30 to TRBJ1-5; the D is unclear. CDR1 is GTSNPN, CDR2 SVGIG, per germline (reference sequence). The CDR3 sequence is 13 residues long. V lost 2 bases and J lost 0, with 5 bases in between. CDR3 amino acids: CAWSPDSNQPQHF. The CDR3 DNA reads as TGTGCCTGGAGTCCAGATAGCAATCAGCCCCAGCATTTT.

The chain links TRBV9 to TRBJ2-5; D ambiguous. In germline, CDR1 is SGDLS, CDR2 YYNGEE. Trimming pared 3 bases from V and 2 bases from J, leaving 8 bases between. CDR3 length: 13 residues. In nucleotides, the CDR3 is TGTGCCAGCAGCGACATAGCTCAAGAGACCCAGTACTTC. It encodes CASSDIAQETQYF.

The genes are TRBV3-1 (or the pseudogene TRBV3-2) and TRBJ1-4; TRBD1 agrees at 8 bases. The germline V gene encodes CDR1 LGHDT and CDR2 YNNKEL (reference sequence). This CDR3 comprises 15 residues. The J segment lost 7 bases and the V segment lost 4 bases, leaving 8 bases of the junction unmatched. The CDR3 region is CASSPGTGLSEKLFF. The CDR3 coding sequence is TGTGCCAGCAGCCCGGGGACAGGTCTTAGTGAAAAACTGTTTTTT.

The CDR3 coding sequence is TGCGCCAGCAGCCCGGACGGGACAGGGAGGGTGCACACTGAAGCTTTCTTT. Protein: CASSPDGTGRVHTEAFF. The rearrangement uses TRBV5-1 and TRBJ1-1, with 9 bases that match TRBD1. With V trimmed by 4 bases and J by 3 bases, 13 bases remained unmatched. The germline V gene encodes CDR1 SGHRS and CDR2 YFSETQ. The CDR3 has 17 residues.

The DNA of the CDR3 is TGTGCCAGCAGTGAAAACAGGGGGCACGACGCCGGGGAGCTGTTTTTT. This encodes CASSENRGHDAGELFF. The chain combines TRBV2 with TRBJ2-2, with TRBD1 matching 9 bases. CDR1 and CDR2 from the germline V gene are SNHLY and FYNNEI. Trimming cost V 2 bases and J 6 bases; bases outside gene matches: 7. CDR3 length: 16 residues.

This chain connects TRBV10-2 to TRBJ2-7; 7 bases match TRBD1. Per germline, CDR1 WSHSY and CDR2 SAAADI. J was trimmed by 1 base and V by 3 bases; bases with no gene match: 6. This CDR3 has 15 residues. In DNA, the CDR3 is TGCGCCAGCAGTGATGAGGGACAGCCTTCCTACGAGCAGTACTTC. It specifies CASSDEGQPSYEQYF.

CDR3 loop: CASSSGTGSTDTQYF. CDR3 nucleotide sequence: TGTGCCAGCAGCTCCGGGACAGGGTCCACAGATACGCAGTATTTT. The chain has TRBV11-2 and TRBJ2-3, with 9 bases matching TRBD1. J lost 2 bases, V lost 4 bases, and 4 bases had no gene match. The CDR3 runs to 15 residues. The germline V gene has CDR1 SGHAT and CDR2 FQNNGV.

The chain employs TRBV6-5 and TRBJ2-3, with D possibly being TRBD2 (6 bases). CDR1 and CDR2 from the germline V gene are MNHEY and SVGAGI. Trimming took off 4 bases at V and 6 bases at J, with 11 bases between the two ends. The CDR3 length is 13 residues. The CDR3 sequence is CASSLEGLDTQYF. The CDR3 region has the DNA TGTGCCAGCAGTTTGGAGGGTCTGGATACGCAGTATTTT.

This clone was counted between two and nine times. The J gene is TRBJ2-3, the V gene TRBV7-2; 8 bases fit TRBD2. V lost 1 base to trimming and J lost 1 base; unmatched junction nucleotides: 7. Germline V gives CDR1 SGHTA, CDR2 FQGNSA. This CDR3 is 17 amino acids long. CDR3 nucleotide sequence: TGTGCCAGCAGCTTAGATACAGCGGGGGCCGGCACAGATACGCAGTATTTT. It codes for CASSLDTAGAGTDTQYF.

The chain carries TRBV6-4 and TRBJ2-2; D is perhaps TRBD2 (7 bases). Germline-derived CDR1 and CDR2 are MRHNA and SNTAGT. V lost 6 bases to trimming and J lost 3 bases, with 14 bases between them. The CDR3 has 15 amino acids. The CDR3 loop reads CASRVQGGDTGELFF. The DNA for the CDR3 is TGTGCCAGCAGGGTACAGGGAGGGGACACCGGGGAGCTGTTTTTT.

This chain links TRBV7-2 with TRBJ2-3, with 12 bases matching TRBD2. CDR1 and CDR2 (germline): SGHTA, FQGNSA. The CDR3 extends over 17 amino acids. V shed 2 bases and J 5 bases; nucleotides not matched to a gene: 8. For the CDR3, the DNA is TGTGCCAGCAGCTTAATGATTCTAGCGGGGGGGCAAGATACGCAGTATTTT. Protein: CASSLMILAGGQDTQYF.

The chain employs TRBV12-3 or TRBV12-4 and TRBJ1-5, with D unclear. The V end lost 4 bases, the J end lost 5 bases, and 9 bases lay between the germline ends. This CDR3 is 13 amino acids long. The CDR3 spells CASSWAGYQPQHF. The CDR3, as DNA: TGTGCCAGCAGTTGGGCAGGCTATCAGCCCCAGCATTTT.

The chain combines TRBV2 with TRBJ1-5; 12 positions match TRBD1. This CDR3 has 16 residues. Trimming removed 9 bases from V and 1 base from J; junction bases left unmatched: 7. Germline-derived CDR1 and CDR2 are SNHLY and FYNNEI. The CDR3 nucleotides read TGTGCCAGTGCGGGACAGGGGGCGCGAAGCAATCAGCCCCAGCATTTT. Its translation is CASAGQGARSNQPQHF.

The chain is built from TRBV7-2 and TRBJ2-1; TRBD2 matches at 13 bases. In germline, CDR1 is SGHTA, CDR2 FQGNSA. Trimming took 5 bases from V and 10 from J; bases not matched to a gene: 8. The CDR3 extends over 15 amino acids. The chain's CDR3 is CASSTSGGEGREQFF. In DNA, the CDR3 is TGTGCCAGCAGCACTAGCGGGGGGGAAGGCAGGGAGCAGTTCTTC. Full variable domain (remainder filled in from reference TRBV7-2 and TRBJ2-1): GAGVSQSPSNKVTEKGKDVELRCDPISGHTALYWYRQSLGQGLEFLIYFQGNSAPDKSGLPSDRFSAERTGGSVSTLTIQRTQQEDSAVYLCASSTSGGEGREQFFGPGTRLTVL.

The sample holds many counts of this clone. This chain uses TRBV7-9 with TRBJ1-4; 8 bases fit TRBD1. V was clipped by 4 bases and J by 7 bases; unmatched bases: 8. CDR3 size: 15 residues. CDR1 and CDR2 (germline): SEHNR, FQNEAQ (reference sequence). Here the CDR3 DNA reads TGTGCCAGCAGCTCCCCTACAGGGGGAGGTGAAAAACTGTTTTTT. Translation: CASSSPTGGGEKLFF.

This sequence joins TRBV12-1 and TRBJ1-2; the table's D gene call, TRBD1, was not cross checked with the DNA. TRBV12-1 constitutes a pseudogene. The CDR3 runs to 16 residues. The CDR3 loop is CASSFANSKSIYGYTF. The CDR3, as DNA: TGTGCCAGCAGCTTTGCGAACAGCAAATCCATTTATGGCTACACCTTC.

J is TRBJ1-1 and V is TRBV7-8, with D perhaps TRBD1 (5 bases). The V end lost 1 base, the J end lost 3 bases, and 12 bases lay between the germline ends. CDR1 is SGHVS and CDR2 is FQNEAQ in the germline V gene. CDR3 length: 15 residues. The CDR3 loop is CASSLEGALDTEAFF. The CDR3, as DNA: TGTGCCAGCAGCTTAGAAGGGGCGTTGGACACTGAAGCTTTCTTT.

V gene TRBV28 combines with J gene TRBJ1-5; TRBD1 agrees at 8 bases. Trimming removed 6 bases from V and 15 bases from J; junction bases left unmatched: 10. Germline-derived CDR1 and CDR2 are MDHEN and SYDVKM. The CDR3 contains 12 residues. The CDR3 DNA is TGTGCCAGCAGCTCTTCCGACAGGGGAAGGCATTTT. Amino acids: CASSSSDRGRHF.

V gene TRBV27 combines with J gene TRBJ2-7, with 8 nucleotides matching TRBD2. V gave up 5 bases and J gave up 3 bases; unmatched junction bases: 6. Germline CDR1 reads MNHEY; CDR2 reads SMNVEV (reference sequence). CDR3 size: 14 residues. This CDR3 reads CASSLIGGVYEQYV. The CDR3 bases are TGTGCCAGCAGTCTGATCGGGGGGGTCTACGAGCAGTACGTC.

The chain links TRBV3-1 (or the pseudogene TRBV3-2) to TRBJ2-5; possibly TRBD2 for D (6 bases). Germline assignment: CDR1 LGHDT and CDR2 YNNKEL (reference sequence). This CDR3 spans 15 amino acids. V lost 1 base, J lost 1 base, and 10 bases lay in between. CDR3: CASSQAVGGQETQYF. CDR3 nucleotide sequence: TGTGCCAGCAGCCAAGCTGTGGGGGGCCAAGAGACCCAGTACTTC.